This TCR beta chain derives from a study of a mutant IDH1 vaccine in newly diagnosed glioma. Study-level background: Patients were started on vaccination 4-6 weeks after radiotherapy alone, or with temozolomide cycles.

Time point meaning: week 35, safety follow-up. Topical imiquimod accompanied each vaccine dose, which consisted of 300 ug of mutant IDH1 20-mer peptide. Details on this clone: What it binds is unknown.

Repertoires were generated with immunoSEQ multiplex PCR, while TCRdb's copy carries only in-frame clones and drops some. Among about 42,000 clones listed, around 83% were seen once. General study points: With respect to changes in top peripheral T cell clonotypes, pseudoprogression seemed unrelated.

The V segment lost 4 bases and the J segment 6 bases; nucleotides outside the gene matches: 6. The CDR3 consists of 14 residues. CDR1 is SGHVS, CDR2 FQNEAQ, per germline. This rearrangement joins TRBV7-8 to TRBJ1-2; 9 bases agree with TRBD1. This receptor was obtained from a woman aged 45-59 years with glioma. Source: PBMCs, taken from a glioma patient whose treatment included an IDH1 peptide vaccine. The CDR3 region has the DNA TGTGCCAGCAGCTCAAGACAGGGGGTGGATGGCTACACCTTC. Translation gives CASSSRQGVDGYTF.